The 23 T cell receptor beta chains presented below share a single source sample, sequenced in a study of cytomegalovirus exposure and HLA in healthy donors. A multiplex PCR was run with 60 Vbeta primers and 13 Jbeta primers. Repertoires were generated with immunoSEQ multiplex PCR, while TCRdb's copy carries only in-frame clones and drops some. The table shows about 76,000 clones, with roughly 78% occurring only once. The material sequenced was PBMCs. Receptors originate from a male donor in good health and CMV-seropositive.

This chain joins TRBV9 and TRBJ2-7, with D possibly TRBD2 on 5 matching bases. This CDR3 comprises 15 residues. Germline CDR1 is SGDLS and CDR2 is YYNGEE. Trimming removed 3 bases at V and 0 bases at J, with 13 bases between. CDR3 in amino acids: CASSAGLDSSYEQYF. In DNA, the CDR3 is TGTGCCAGCAGCGCCGGACTGGATAGCTCCTACGAGCAGTACTTC.

This chain links TRBV4-1 with TRBJ2-7; the D gene is possibly TRBD2 (5 bases). Germline V gene data show CDR1 as MGHRA and CDR2 as YSYEKL. The germline V and J ends were trimmed by 4 bases and 7 bases, with 11 bases remaining between them. The CDR3 covers 12 residues. This chain's CDR3 is CASSPDLKEQYF. The CDR3 DNA reads as TGCGCCAGCAGCCCGGACTTGAAGGAGCAGTACTTC.

The V and J genes are TRBV2 and TRBJ1-6; D remains unclear. The V gene's germline CDR1 is SNHLY and CDR2 FYNNEI. This CDR3 contains 14 residues. With 3 bases removed from V and 5 bases from J, the gap between germline ends came to 8 bases. The CDR3 sequence: CASSESGHNSPLHF. CDR3 coding DNA: TGTGCCAGCAGTGAGAGCGGACATAATTCACCCCTCCACTTT.

The rearrangement links TRBV7-7 to TRBJ2-2; D remains unclear. This CDR3 is built from 17 residues. Trimming cost V 5 bases and J 2 bases, with 18 bases left between them. The V gene's germline CDR1 is SSHAT and CDR2 FNYEAQ (reference sequence). In nucleotides, the CDR3 is TGTGCCAGCAGCGTACTACTCGACTTAACTAACACCGGGGAGCTGTTTTTT. This codes for CASSVLLDLTNTGELFF. The complete variable domain, with remaining parts taken from reference TRBV7-7 and TRBJ2-2, reads GAGVSQSPRYKVTKRGQDVTLRCDPISSHATLYWYQQALGQGPEFLTYFNYEAQPDKSGLPSDRFSAERPEGSISTLTIQRTEQRDSAMYRCASSVLLDLTNTGELFFGEGSRLTVL.

The chain links TRBV7-8 to TRBJ1-1; TRBD1 matches 8 bases. This CDR3 has 11 residues. V shed 5 bases, J shed 8 bases, and the junction held 1 base outside the gene matches. CDR1 is SGHVS and CDR2 is FQNEAQ in the germline V gene. The CDR3 DNA reads TGTGCCAGCAGCAGGGACAGGGAAGCTTTCTTT. Protein product: CASSRDREAFF.

This clone was seen only a few times. V gene TRBV30 combines with J gene TRBJ1-5, with D possibly matching TRBD1 (6 bases). Germline lookup yields CDR1 GTSNPN and CDR2 SVGIG (reference sequence). The CDR3 sequence is 14 residues long. V was clipped by 5 bases and J by 5 bases, with 16 bases between them. Here the CDR3 reads CAWGPRGRHQPQHF. The CDR3 DNA is TGTGCCTGGGGCCCCAGGGGACGCCATCAGCCCCAGCATTTT.

The J gene is TRBJ2-7, the V gene TRBV7-9, with D possibly matching TRBD1 (5 bases). This CDR3 region has 13 residues. Deletions cut 5 bases from V and 2 bases from J, with 10 bases between. CDR1 is SEHNR and CDR2 is FQNEAQ in the germline V gene (reference sequence). Here the CDR3 reads CASSNRGPYEQYF. CDR3 nucleotide sequence: TGTGCCAGCAGCAATAGGGGCCCCTACGAGCAGTACTTC.

The chain recombines TRBV5-1 with TRBJ2-3, with a possible D match to TRBD1 (5 bases). Germline assignment: CDR1 SGHRS and CDR2 YFSETQ. The V gene lost 1 base and the J gene lost 6 bases, with 12 bases spanning the gap. This CDR3 comprises 14 residues. CDR3: CASSLSRGYDTQYF. DNA of the CDR3: TGCGCCAGCAGCTTGTCAAGGGGCTATGATACGCAGTATTTT.

Only one count was recorded for this clone. The J gene is TRBJ2-2, the V gene TRBV6-4; D uncertain. The CDR3 contains 14 residues. Between the trimmed V and J ends, which lost 6 bases and 6 bases, there was a span of 14 bases. Germline V gene data show CDR1 as MRHNA and CDR2 as SNTAGT. The CDR3 DNA reads as TGTGCCAGCAGCAACAGTCTATCACCCGGGGAGCTGTTTTTT. This gives the protein CASSNSLSPGELFF.

The sample holds a few counts of this clone. This chain joins TRBV5-6 and TRBJ2-6; D is undetermined. The CDR3 runs to 16 residues. V was pared by 2 bases and J by 1 base, with 10 bases between. Germline V gives CDR1 SGHDT, CDR2 YYEEEE. The CDR3 bases are TGTGCCAGCAGCTTACCGGTGCTATCTGGGGCCAACGTCCTGACTTTC. Amino acid sequence: CASSLPVLSGANVLTF.

The V gene is TRBV18, the J gene TRBJ2-1; the match to TRBD2 covers 7 bases. Germline-derived CDR1 and CDR2 are KGHSH and LQKENI. With V trimmed by 5 bases and J by 5 bases, 6 bases remained unmatched. There are 14 residues in the CDR3. Written as DNA, the CDR3 is TGTGCCAGCTCAGAGGCTAGCGGAGACAATGAGCAGTTCTTC. Amino acids: CASSEASGDNEQFF.

At least ten counts were recorded for this clone. The chain combines TRBV7-9 with TRBJ2-5; D not resolved. Germline CDR1 and CDR2: SEHNR and FQNEAQ (reference sequence). V shed 4 bases and J shed 1 base, with 10 bases lying between them. The CDR3 is 14 amino acids. The CDR3 bases are TGTGCCAGCAGCTCTCCCTATGGCCAAGAGACCCAGTACTTC. It is translated as CASSSPYGQETQYF.

This chain links TRBV11-2 with TRBJ2-3; D is perhaps TRBD2 (5 bases). In germline, CDR1 is SGHAT, CDR2 FQNNGV. V lost 7 bases to trimming and J lost 7 bases, with 15 bases between them. The length of the CDR3 is 13 residues. CDR3 DNA: TGTGCCAGCACCGATATCAGAGGGAATACGCAGTATTTT. Amino acids: CASTDIRGNTQYF.

The chain carries TRBV11-1 and TRBJ2-7; no reliable D call. V was clipped by 1 base and J by 2 bases, with 12 bases between them. The CDR3 runs 15 residues. Germline V gene lookup returns CDR1 SGHAT and CDR2 FQDESV (reference sequence). The CDR3 spells CASSLDRQYTYEQYF. CDR3 bases: TGTGCCAGCAGCTTAGACAGACAATATACCTACGAGCAGTACTTC. The variable domain in full, with the rest retrieved from reference TRBV11-1 and TRBJ2-7, is EAEVAQSPRYKITEKSQAVAFWCDPISGHATLYWYRQILGQGPELLVQFQDESVVDDSQLPKDRFSAERLKGVDSTLKIQPAELGDSAMYLCASSLDRQYTYEQYFGPGTRLTVT.

This clone was counted between two and nine times. The chain joins TRBV5-1 to TRBJ2-5; TRBD2 matches 10 bases. Germline V gene sequence: CDR1 SGHRS, CDR2 YFSETQ. V lost 4 bases, J lost 5 bases, and 8 bases stayed unmatched. The CDR3 is 15 residues long. The CDR3 DNA reads as TGCGCCAGCAGCACCTCTAGCGGGAGTACGGAGACCCAGTACTTC. This encodes CASSTSSGSTETQYF.

This clone has just one count. The chain employs TRBV7-2 and TRBJ2-5, with D possibly being TRBD2 (6 bases). Looked up from germline, CDR1 is SGHTA and CDR2 is FQGNSA. V gave up 5 bases and J gave up 5 bases, with 18 bases separating them. The length of the CDR3 is 15 residues. CDR3 amino acids: CASSPGWGRRETQYF. The CDR3 DNA reads TGTGCCAGCAGCCCTGGTTGGGGGAGGAGGGAGACCCAGTACTTC.

This clone has a handful of counts. The chain links TRBV28 to TRBJ1-4, with D uncertain. The germline V and J ends were trimmed by 8 bases and 7 bases, with 14 bases remaining between them. Germline CDR1 reads MDHEN; CDR2 reads SYDVKM. The CDR3 spans 13 residues. The CDR3 sequence is CASLLAGSEKLFF. As DNA, the CDR3 is TGTGCCAGCCTCCTGGCGGGTAGTGAAAAACTGTTTTTT.

This clone was seen only a few times. The J gene is TRBJ2-7, the V gene TRBV6-1, with 11 bases identical to TRBD2. With V trimmed by 4 bases and J by 10 bases, 6 bases remained unmatched. Germline CDR1 and CDR2: MNHNS and SASEGT. CDR3 length equals 13 residues. CDR3 region: CASSATSGGPQYF. The CDR3 nucleotides are TGTGCCAGCAGTGCTACTAGCGGGGGTCCTCAGTACTTC.

This rearrangement joins TRBV5-6 to TRBJ2-7, with TRBD1 matching over 10 bases. CDR1 is SGHDT and CDR2 is YYEEEE in the germline V gene. J was trimmed by 4 bases and V by 4 bases; bases with no gene match: 5. CDR3 length: 14 amino acids. The CDR3 DNA follows: TGTGCCAGCAGCGCGCCGGGACAGGGGTACGAGCAGTACTTC. As protein: CASSAPGQGYEQYF. Complete variable domain (other parts from reference TRBV5-6 and TRBJ2-7): DAGVTQSPTHLIKTRGQQVTLRCSPKSGHDTVSWYQQALGQGPQFIFQYYEEEERQRGNFPDRFSGHQFPNYSSELNVNALLLGDSALYLCASSAPGQGYEQYFGPGTRLTVT.

The chain has TRBV5-1 and TRBJ2-1, with 9 bases fitting TRBD1. Looked up from germline, CDR1 is SGHRS and CDR2 is YFSETQ. V was clipped by 0 bases and J by 7 bases; unmatched bases: 5. The CDR3 has 15 amino acids. The CDR3 protein is CASSLGGTGKNEQFF. The CDR3 DNA is TGCGCCAGCAGCTTGGGAGGGACAGGGAAAAATGAGCAGTTCTTC. The full variable domain, its missing parts supplied by reference TRBV5-1 and TRBJ2-1, is KAGVTQTPRYLIKTRGQQVTLSCSPISGHRSVSWYQQTPGQGLQFLFEYFSETQRNKGNFPGRFSGRQFSNSRSEMNVSTLELGDSALYLCASSLGGTGKNEQFFGPGTRLTVL.

The chain joins TRBV29-1 to TRBJ1-2; unclear D gene. The V and J ends lost 0 bases and 2 bases respectively, with 10 bases between them. The CDR3 has 14 amino acids. Germline assignment: CDR1 SQVTM and CDR2 ANQGSEA. In DNA form, the CDR3 reads TGCAGCGTTGAAGATCGAACAGCCAACTATGGCTACACCTTC. It encodes CSVEDRTANYGYTF.

V is TRBV5-4 and J is TRBJ2-5; 12 positions agree with TRBD2. Germline V gives CDR1 SGHNT, CDR2 YYREEE (reference sequence). The CDR3 is 17 amino acids. J gave up 4 bases and V 3 bases, and 10 bases lay outside the gene matches. The DNA for the CDR3 is TGTGCCAGCAGCTACAAAGTGGGACTAGCGGGCTTAGAGACCCAGTACTTC. Translated, it gives CASSYKVGLAGLETQYF.

The rearrangement uses TRBV6-6 and TRBJ1-4, with 8 bases identical to TRBD1. The V gene's germline CDR1 is MNHNY and CDR2 SVGAGI (reference sequence). V shed 6 bases and J 0 bases; nucleotides not matched to a gene: 3. The CDR3 runs to 15 residues. CDR3 amino acids: CASRPGQATNEKLFF. As DNA, the CDR3 is TGTGCCAGCAGACCGGGACAGGCAACTAATGAAAAACTGTTTTTT.